A single sample is the source of the 20 T cell receptor beta chains below, sequenced in a study of CD8+CD57+ T cells in acquired aplastic anemia. Sequenced patients had shown CD8+CD57+ cell expansion by flow cytometry. Genomic DNA templated the TCR beta VDJ and CDR3 profiling. TCRdb redid the calling of the reads with MiXCR, one entry per CDR3 protein. The sample records roughly 150,000 distinct CDR3 sequences, approximately 51% being singletons. Sequences were obtained from sorted CD4+, CD8+, or CD8+CD57+ T cells (not recorded which) from PBMCs. Receptor source: a human donor with aplastic anemia.

This clonotype has a single count. This chain joins TRBV2 and TRBJ2-1, with TRBD2 identical over 7 bases. The CDR3 contains 14 residues. V lost 7 bases and J lost 6; bases outside the gene matches: 9. Looked up from germline, CDR1 is SNHLY and CDR2 is FYNNEI. CDR3 residues: CASNQRGVTNEQFF. The CDR3 DNA sequence: TGTGCCAGCAACCAACGGGGGGTAACCAATGAGCAGTTCTTC.

This clonotype was seen at least ten times. The chain combines TRBV19 with TRBJ1-1; a possible D gene is TRBD1 (6 bases). Trimming took 6 bases from V and 1 from J, leaving 12 bases between them. The CDR3 is 14 residues long. Germline CDR1 reads LNHDA; CDR2 reads SQIVND (reference sequence). The CDR3 loop reads CASRPPGQNTEAFF. The CDR3 DNA follows: TGTGCCAGTAGGCCTCCGGGACAGAACACTGAAGCTTTCTTT.

Ten or more counts support this clonotype. V and J are TRBV12-3 or TRBV12-4 and TRBJ1-5; no clear D gene. The CDR3 extends over 12 amino acids. Trimming stripped 6 bases from V and 10 bases from J, with 13 bases between. As DNA, the CDR3 is TGTGCCAGCAGCCAGACCTCCAGCCCCCAGCATTTT. It specifies CASSQTSSPQHF.

This chain connects TRBV19 to TRBJ1-2, with D uncertain. The V end was cut by 3 bases, the J end by 4 bases, with 6 bases between. Per germline, CDR1 LNHDA and CDR2 SQIVND (reference sequence). The CDR3 sequence is 12 residues long. The CDR3 here is CASSMEAYGYTF. In nucleotides, the CDR3 is TGTGCCAGTAGTATGGAAGCCTATGGCTACACCTTC. The variable domain in full, with the rest retrieved from reference TRBV19 and TRBJ1-2, is DGGITQSPKYLFRKEGQNVTLSCEQNLNHDAMYWYRQDPGQGLRLIYYSQIVNDFQKGDIAEGYSVSREKKESFPLTVTSAQKNPTAFYLCASSMEAYGYTFGSGTRLTVV.

This clonotype was seen at least ten times. The J gene is TRBJ2-2, the V gene TRBV24-1; 8 bases fit TRBD2. V shed 10 bases, J shed 2 bases, and the junction held 5 bases outside the gene matches. Germline CDR1 KGHDR, CDR2 SFDVKD. This CDR3 has 14 residues. The CDR3 here is CATNSGTNTGELFF. CDR3 in DNA: TGTGCCACGAATAGCGGGACTAACACCGGGGAGCTGTTTTTT.

In its sample, this clonotype was seen a few times. The J gene is TRBJ1-2, the V gene TRBV10-2, with 8 bases that match TRBD1. The V segment lost 4 bases and the J segment 8 bases; nucleotides outside the gene matches: 6. From germline, CDR1 is WSHSY and CDR2 SAAADI. This CDR3 is 13 amino acids long. CDR3 nucleotide sequence: TGCGCCAGCAGTGCGGACAGGGTAGGGGGCTACACCTTC. It codes for CASSADRVGGYTF.

The chain carries TRBV6-2 or TRBV6-3 and TRBJ1-3; no clear D gene. V gave up 2 bases and J gave up 0 bases, with 8 bases separating them. CDR1 is MNHEY and CDR2 is SVGEGT in the germline V gene. CDR3 length: 15 amino acids. CDR3 coding DNA: TGTGCCAGCAGTTACCCGGGGAGCTCTGGAAACACCATATATTTT. As protein: CASSYPGSSGNTIYF.

This clonotype has a count of ten or more. DNA of the CDR3: TGTGCCTGGAGCCAGGGCACTGAAGCTTTCTTT. As protein: CAWSQGTEAFF. The genes are TRBV30 and TRBJ1-1, with D maybe TRBD1 (5 bases). The germline CDR1 and CDR2 sequences are GTSNPN and SVGIG (reference sequence). CDR3 length: 11 amino acids. With 3 bases removed from V and 4 bases from J, the gap between germline ends came to 6 bases.

With respect to this clonotype: A much larger clone differs from this one at a single base, so this may be a read error. This chain connects TRBV5-1 to TRBJ1-2; possible D gene TRBD1, 5 bases. Trimming stripped 5 bases from V and 3 bases from J, with 14 bases between. CDR3 size: 14 residues. The germline gives CDR1 SGHRS, CDR2 YFSETQ. In DNA form, the CDR3 reads TGCGCCAGCAGGTTCGGGACGGCACACTATGGCTACACCTTC. This gives the protein CASRFGTAHYGYTF.

This clonotype was found many times. This CDR3 reads CASSVFSGSSSYNEQFF. Here the CDR3 DNA reads TGTGCCAGCAGCGTATTTAGCGGGTCTAGCTCCTACAATGAGCAGTTCTTC. The chain uses TRBV9 and TRBJ2-1; TRBD2 aligns across 7 bases. V lost 1 base to trimming and J lost 0 bases; unmatched junction nucleotides: 7. The CDR3 totals 17 residues. Per the germline V gene, CDR1 is SGDLS and CDR2 is YYNGEE.

The sample holds one count of this clonotype. No conserved phenylalanine or tryptophan is present at the end of the CDR3, so a read error is the likely explanation. The V and J genes are TRBV12-3 or TRBV12-4 and TRBJ2-2, with TRBD2 matching 10 bases. The CDR3 loop spans 18 amino acids. V shed 2 bases, J shed 4 bases, and the junction held 10 bases outside the gene matches. CDR3 DNA sequence: TGTGCCAGCAGTTTACCGTTGCTAGCGGGGGCCACCACCGGGGAGCTGTTTTGT. It specifies CASSLPLLAGATTGELFC.

About this clonotype itself: This could be a read error, since a much larger clone is one nucleotide away. The chain combines TRBV6-1 with TRBJ1-5, with TRBD1 identical over 9 bases. This CDR3 spans 15 amino acids. The germline V gene has CDR1 MNHNS and CDR2 SASEGT. V shed 6 bases and J 8 bases; nucleotides not matched to a gene: 11. In DNA form, the CDR3 reads TGTGCCAGCAGCACCCGGACAGGGGAGAATAAGCCCCAGCATTTT. It codes for CASSTRTGENKPQHF.

The rearrangement uses TRBV7-9 and TRBJ2-7, with 13 bases lining up with TRBD2. Germline-derived CDR1 and CDR2 are SEHNR and FQNEAQ (reference sequence). The CDR3 has 14 residues. V lost 5 bases and J lost 6; bases outside the gene matches: 4. CDR3 bases: TGTGCCAGCAGCCGCGGACTAGCGGGAGTCGAGCAGTACTTC. Encoded protein: CASSRGLAGVEQYF.

This clonotype occurred many times. V gene TRBV6-2 or TRBV6-3 combines with J gene TRBJ2-5, with D perhaps matching TRBD1 or TRBD2 (6 bases each). Per germline, CDR1 MNHEY and CDR2 SVGEGT. Trimming left V 4 bases short and J 5 bases short, with 11 bases between. This CDR3 is built from 13 residues. The CDR3 nucleotides read TGTGCCAGCAGTTGGGGGGCGCGGGAGACCCAGTACTTC. Translated, it gives CASSWGARETQYF.

As regards this clonotype: A read error is possible here, since a much larger clone lies one base away. The chain carries TRBV5-4 and TRBJ1-2; D is unclear. Germline CDR1 is SGHNT and CDR2 is YYREEE (reference sequence). With 4 bases removed from V and 8 bases from J, the gap between germline ends came to 15 bases. The CDR3 contains 13 residues. This chain's CDR3 is CASSTQSPGGYTF. CDR3 coding DNA: TGTGCCAGCAGCACACAGTCTCCTGGGGGCTACACCTTC.

This sequence joins TRBV9 and TRBJ2-7; unclear D gene. V was trimmed by 10 bases and J by 3 bases, leaving 8 bases between them. There are 10 residues in the CDR3. CDR1 SGDLS and CDR2 YYNGEE come from the germline V gene. CDR3 in amino acids: CAPVIYEQYF. In DNA form, the CDR3 reads TGTGCCCCCGTAATCTACGAGCAGTACTTC.

The chain joins TRBV10-3 to TRBJ2-7, with 8 bases fitting TRBD1. Germline V gene lookup returns CDR1 ENHRY and CDR2 SYGVKD. The CDR3 covers 15 residues. Here the CDR3 DNA reads TGTGCCAGCAGTGAAGCGCAGGACAGGGTCTACGAGCAGTACGTC. Its translation: CASSEAQDRVYEQYV.

This clonotype was seen a handful of times. The V and J genes are TRBV2 and TRBJ1-2, with no clear D. This CDR3 is 14 amino acids long. The V gene's germline CDR1 is SNHLY and CDR2 FYNNEI. V was clipped by 3 bases and J by 7 bases, with 15 bases between them. The CDR3 coding sequence is TGTGCCAGCAGTGATTTGGCAAGGCCGAGTGGCTACACCTTC. Translation gives CASSDLARPSGYTF.

V usage is TRBV2 and J usage is TRBJ2-2; 13 bases agree with TRBD2. Trimming cost V 6 bases and J 8 bases; bases outside gene matches: 6. The CDR3 totals 15 residues. Germline V gives CDR1 SNHLY, CDR2 FYNNEI. CDR3 nucleotide sequence: TGTGCCAGCAGAACTAGCGGGGGGGCCCAGGGGGAGCTGTTTTTT. Translating gives CASRTSGGAQGELFF.

This clonotype has a handful of counts. This chain connects TRBV11-2 to TRBJ2-1; D is uncertain. The germline V and J ends were trimmed by 2 bases and 0 bases, with 14 bases remaining between them. This CDR3 is 17 amino acids long. Germline V gene lookup returns CDR1 SGHAT and CDR2 FQNNGV. The CDR3 loop reads CASSLLGGPSSYNEQFF. The CDR3 coding sequence is TGTGCCAGCAGCTTATTAGGTGGGCCCAGCTCCTACAATGAGCAGTTCTTC.